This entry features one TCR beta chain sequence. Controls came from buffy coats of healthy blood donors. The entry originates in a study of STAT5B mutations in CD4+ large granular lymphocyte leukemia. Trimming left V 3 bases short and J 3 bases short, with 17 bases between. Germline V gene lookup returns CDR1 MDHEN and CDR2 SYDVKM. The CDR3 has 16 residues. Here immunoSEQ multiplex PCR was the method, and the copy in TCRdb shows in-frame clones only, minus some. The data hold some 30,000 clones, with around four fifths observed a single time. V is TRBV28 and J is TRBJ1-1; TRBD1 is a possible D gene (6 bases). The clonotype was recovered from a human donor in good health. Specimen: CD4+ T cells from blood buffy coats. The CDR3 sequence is CASSLDIGAGDTEAFF. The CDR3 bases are TGTGCCAGCAGTTTGGACATAGGGGCAGGGGACACTGAAGCTTTCTTT.